A selection of T cell receptor beta chains follows, all from one sample in a study of T cells in Graves' hyperthyroidism and ophthalmopathy. MiXCR, applied by TCRdb to the multiplex PCR reads, yields one record per CDR3 protein. The sample has a few hundred thousand distinct CDR3 sequences, around 15% seen once. What was sequenced was blood. The receptors stem from a woman in her 30s with Graves' ophthalmopathy. CDR3s include the opening cysteine and the closing phenylalanine or tryptophan. Clone size is not always given. Where it is, it says once, few, many or a class for expanded clones.

TRBV2	-	TRBJ1-5	CASSEYSDRNQPQHF
TRBV20-1	many	TRBJ2-6	CSGPSGANVLTF
TRBV5-1	-	TRBJ2-3	CASSFWTSGDPTDTQYF
TRBV12-3/TRBV12-4	many	TRBJ1-1	CASSTTLASELNTEAFF
TRBV20-1	many	TRBJ2-2	CSASPTGTTGELFF
TRBV9	-	TRBJ1-4	CASSERPGLDRPNEKLFF
TRBV7-2	many	TRBJ1-6	CASSWKGPLHF
TRBV12-3/TRBV12-4	-	TRBJ1-4	CASSPGTENNEKLFF
TRBV2	many	TRBJ2-5	CASSDFRAGSTQYF
TRBV10-3	many	TRBJ1-2	CATTNLGGAYGYTF